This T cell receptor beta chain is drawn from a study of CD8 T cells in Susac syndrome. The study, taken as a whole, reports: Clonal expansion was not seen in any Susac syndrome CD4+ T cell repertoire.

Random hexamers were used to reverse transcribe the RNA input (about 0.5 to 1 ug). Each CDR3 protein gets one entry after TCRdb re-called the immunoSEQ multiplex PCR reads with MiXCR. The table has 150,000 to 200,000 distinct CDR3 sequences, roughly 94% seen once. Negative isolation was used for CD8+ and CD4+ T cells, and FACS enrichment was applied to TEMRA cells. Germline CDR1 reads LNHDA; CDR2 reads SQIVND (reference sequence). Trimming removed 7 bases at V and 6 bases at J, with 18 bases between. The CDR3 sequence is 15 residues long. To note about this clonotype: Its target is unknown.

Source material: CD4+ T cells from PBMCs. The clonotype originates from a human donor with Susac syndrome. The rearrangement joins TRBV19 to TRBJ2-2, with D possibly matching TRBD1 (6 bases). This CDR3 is CASNPQGSRPGELFF. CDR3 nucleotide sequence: TGTGCCAGTAACCCCCAGGGGTCGAGGCCCGGGGAGCTGTTTTTT.